The clone carrying this T cell receptor (beta chain) was found many times. The antigen remains unidentified. Through a sample-barcoded 5' primer and a J-beta primer mix, a second PCR was run for 7 to 11 cycles. Unique molecular identifiers of 12 random nucleotides labeled each cDNA. Each sample provided no less than 2.5 million CDR3-containing paired-end reads. From the 5' RACE reads, TCRdb called clonotypes with MiXCR, one entry per CDR3 protein. The sample yields roughly 680,000 distinct CDR3 sequences, about 50% seen once. This record belongs to a study of blood T cells in healthy people across ages. Overall study results and limits: More naive CD4+ cells and higher diversity were found in long-lived than in aged donors.

Germline CDR1 MNHEY, CDR2 SMNVEV (reference sequence). The CDR3 spans 10 residues. Trimming left V 5 bases short and J 6 bases short, with 5 bases between. This TCR was recovered from a woman older than 75 in good health. Sample: blood. The V call is TRBV27, the J call TRBJ2-7; D unresolved. The CDR3 is CASSHTEQYF. CDR3 bases: TGTGCCAGCAGTCACACCGAGCAGTACTTC.